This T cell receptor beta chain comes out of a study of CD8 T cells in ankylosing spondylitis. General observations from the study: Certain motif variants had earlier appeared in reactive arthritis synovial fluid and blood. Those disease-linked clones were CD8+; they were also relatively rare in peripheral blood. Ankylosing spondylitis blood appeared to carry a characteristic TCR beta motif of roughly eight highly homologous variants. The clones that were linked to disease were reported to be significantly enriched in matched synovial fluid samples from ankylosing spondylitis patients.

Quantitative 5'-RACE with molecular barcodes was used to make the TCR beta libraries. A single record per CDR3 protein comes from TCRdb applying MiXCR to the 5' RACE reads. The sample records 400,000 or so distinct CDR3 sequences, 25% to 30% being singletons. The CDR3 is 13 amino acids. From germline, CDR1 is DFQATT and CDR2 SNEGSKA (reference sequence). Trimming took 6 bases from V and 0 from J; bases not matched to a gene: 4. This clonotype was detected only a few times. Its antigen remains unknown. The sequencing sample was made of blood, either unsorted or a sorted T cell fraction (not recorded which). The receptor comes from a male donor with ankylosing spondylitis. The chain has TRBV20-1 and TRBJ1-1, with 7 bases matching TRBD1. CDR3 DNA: TGCAGTGCCCCGGACAGGCTGAACACTGAAGCTTTCTTT. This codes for CSAPDRLNTEAFF.